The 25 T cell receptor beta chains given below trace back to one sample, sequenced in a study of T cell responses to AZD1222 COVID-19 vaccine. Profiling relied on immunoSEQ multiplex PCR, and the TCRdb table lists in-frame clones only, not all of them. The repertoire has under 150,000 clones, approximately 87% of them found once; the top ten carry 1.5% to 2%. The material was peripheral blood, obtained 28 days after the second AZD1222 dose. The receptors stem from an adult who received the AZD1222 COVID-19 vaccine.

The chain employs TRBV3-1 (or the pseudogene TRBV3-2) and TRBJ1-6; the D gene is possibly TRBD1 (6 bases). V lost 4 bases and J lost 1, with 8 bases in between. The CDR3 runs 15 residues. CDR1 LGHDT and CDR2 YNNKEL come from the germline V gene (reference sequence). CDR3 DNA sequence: TGTGCCAGCAGCCGAACAGGGTCCTATAATTCACCCCTCCACTTT. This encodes CASSRTGSYNSPLHF.

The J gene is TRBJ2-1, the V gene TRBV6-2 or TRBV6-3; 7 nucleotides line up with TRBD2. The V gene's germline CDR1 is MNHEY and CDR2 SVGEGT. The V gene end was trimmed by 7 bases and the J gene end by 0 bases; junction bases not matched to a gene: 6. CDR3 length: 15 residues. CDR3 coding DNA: TGTGCCAGCACCCCGCGGGAGAGCTCCTACAATGAGCAGTTCTTC. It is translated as CASTPRESSYNEQFF.

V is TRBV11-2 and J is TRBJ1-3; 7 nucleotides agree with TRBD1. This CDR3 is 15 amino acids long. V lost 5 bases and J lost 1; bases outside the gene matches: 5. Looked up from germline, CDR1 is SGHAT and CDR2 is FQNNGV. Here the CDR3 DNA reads TGTGCCAGCAGCGCCCGGACAGGATCTGGAAACACCATATATTTT. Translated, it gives CASSARTGSGNTIYF.

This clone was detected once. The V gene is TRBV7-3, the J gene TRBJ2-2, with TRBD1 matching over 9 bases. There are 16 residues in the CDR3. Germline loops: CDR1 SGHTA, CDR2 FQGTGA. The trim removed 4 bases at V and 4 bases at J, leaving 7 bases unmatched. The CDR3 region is CASSSSGQGSTGELFF. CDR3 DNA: TGTGCCAGCAGCTCCTCGGGACAGGGTAGCACCGGGGAGCTGTTTTTT.

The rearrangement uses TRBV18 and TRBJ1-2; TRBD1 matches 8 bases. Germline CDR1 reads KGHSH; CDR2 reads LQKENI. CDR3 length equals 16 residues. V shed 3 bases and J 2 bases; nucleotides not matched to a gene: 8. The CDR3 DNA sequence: TGTGCCAGCTCACCCTACCGGACAGGGACGAACTATGGCTACACCTTC. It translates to CASSPYRTGTNYGYTF.

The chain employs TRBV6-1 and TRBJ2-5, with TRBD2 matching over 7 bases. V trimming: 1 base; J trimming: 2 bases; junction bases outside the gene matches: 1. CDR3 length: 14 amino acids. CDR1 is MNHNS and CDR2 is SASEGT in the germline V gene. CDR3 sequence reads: CASSEGGGQETQYF. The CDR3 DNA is TGTGCCAGCAGTGAAGGGGGGGGGCAAGAGACCCAGTACTTC.

The CDR3 DNA reads as TGTGCCAGCAGCTTAAGTGGGGATTCGAACACTGAAGCTTTCTTT. It codes for CASSLSGDSNTEAFF. This sequence joins TRBV7-3 and TRBJ1-1, with no clear D. CDR1 and CDR2 from the germline V gene are SGHTA and FQGTGA. Trimming stripped 1 base from V and 1 base from J, with 10 bases between. The CDR3 contains 15 residues.

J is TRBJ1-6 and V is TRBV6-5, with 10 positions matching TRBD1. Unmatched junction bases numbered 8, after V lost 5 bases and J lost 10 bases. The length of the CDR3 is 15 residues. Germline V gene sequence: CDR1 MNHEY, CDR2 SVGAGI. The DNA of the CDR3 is TGTGCCAGCAGTATCACGGGACAGGGGCCCTCACCCCTCCACTTT. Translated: CASSITGQGPSPLHF.

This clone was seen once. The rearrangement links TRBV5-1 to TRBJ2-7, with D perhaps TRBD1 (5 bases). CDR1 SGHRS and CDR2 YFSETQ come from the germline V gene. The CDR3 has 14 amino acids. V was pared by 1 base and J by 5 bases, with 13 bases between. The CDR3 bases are TGCGCCAGCAGCTTGTTGGGGTTAGGGGACGAGCAGTACGTC. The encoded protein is CASSLLGLGDEQYV.

The CDR3: CASSLTIWTGEITDTQYF. In DNA, the CDR3 is TGTGCCAGCAGCCTAACAATATGGACAGGGGAAATCACAGATACGCAGTATTTT. J is TRBJ2-3 and V is TRBV7-9, with 9 bases identical to TRBD1. Germline V gives CDR1 SEHNR, CDR2 FQNEAQ (reference sequence). The CDR3 is 18 residues long. V was pared by 5 bases and J by 2 bases, with 14 bases of the junction left unmatched.

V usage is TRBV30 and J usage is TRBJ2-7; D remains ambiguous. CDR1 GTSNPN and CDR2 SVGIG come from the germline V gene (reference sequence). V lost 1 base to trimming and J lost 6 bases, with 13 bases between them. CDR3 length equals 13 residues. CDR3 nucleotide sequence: TGTGCCTGGAGTGGTGTTGGAGTCGGCGAGCAGTACTTC. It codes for CAWSGVGVGEQYF.

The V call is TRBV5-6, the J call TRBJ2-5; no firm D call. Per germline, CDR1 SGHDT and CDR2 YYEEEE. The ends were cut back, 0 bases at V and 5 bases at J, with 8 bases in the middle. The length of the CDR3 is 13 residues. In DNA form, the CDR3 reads TGTGCCAGCAGCTTGGGGGGTAGGGAGACCCAGTACTTC. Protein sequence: CASSLGGRETQYF.

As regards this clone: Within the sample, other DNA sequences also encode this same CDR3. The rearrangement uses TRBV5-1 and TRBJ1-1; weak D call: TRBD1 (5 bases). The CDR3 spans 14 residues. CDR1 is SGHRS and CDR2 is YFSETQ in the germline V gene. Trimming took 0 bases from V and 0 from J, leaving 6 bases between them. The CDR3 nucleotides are TGCGCCAGCAGCTTGGGGGGGATGAACACTGAAGCTTTCTTT. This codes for CASSLGGMNTEAFF.

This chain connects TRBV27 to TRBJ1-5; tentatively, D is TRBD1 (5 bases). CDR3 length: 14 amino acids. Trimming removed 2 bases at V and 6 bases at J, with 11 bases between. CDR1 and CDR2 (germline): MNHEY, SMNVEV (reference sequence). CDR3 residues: CASSLVGPPQPQHF. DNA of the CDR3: TGTGCCAGCAGTTTAGTGGGGCCCCCTCAGCCCCAGCATTTT.

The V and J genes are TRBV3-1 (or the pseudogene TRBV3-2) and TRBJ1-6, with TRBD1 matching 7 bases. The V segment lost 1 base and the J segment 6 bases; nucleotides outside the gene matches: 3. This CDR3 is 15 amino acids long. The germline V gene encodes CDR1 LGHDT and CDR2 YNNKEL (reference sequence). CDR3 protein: CASSQGQGINSPLHF. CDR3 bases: TGTGCCAGCAGCCAAGGACAGGGCATTAATTCACCCCTCCACTTT.

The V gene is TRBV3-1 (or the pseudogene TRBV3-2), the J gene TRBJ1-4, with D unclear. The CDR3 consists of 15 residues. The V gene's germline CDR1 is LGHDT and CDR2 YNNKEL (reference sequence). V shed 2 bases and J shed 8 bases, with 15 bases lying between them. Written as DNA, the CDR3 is TGTGCCAGCAGCCAACGGACGGGGAGTAAAGAAAAACTGTTTTTT. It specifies CASSQRTGSKEKLFF.

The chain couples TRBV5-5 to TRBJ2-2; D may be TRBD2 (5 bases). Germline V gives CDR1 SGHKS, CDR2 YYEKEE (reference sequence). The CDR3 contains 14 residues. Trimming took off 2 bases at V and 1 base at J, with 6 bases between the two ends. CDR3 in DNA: TGTGCCAGCAGCTTCGGGGTGAACACCGGGGAGCTGTTTTTT. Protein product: CASSFGVNTGELFF.

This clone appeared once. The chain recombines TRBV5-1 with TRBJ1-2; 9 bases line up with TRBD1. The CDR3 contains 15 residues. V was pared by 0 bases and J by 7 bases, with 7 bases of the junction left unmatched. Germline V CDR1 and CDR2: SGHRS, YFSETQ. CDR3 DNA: TGCGCCAGCAGCTTGGATCGTCGGGACAGGGCTGGCTACACCTTC. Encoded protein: CASSLDRRDRAGYTF.

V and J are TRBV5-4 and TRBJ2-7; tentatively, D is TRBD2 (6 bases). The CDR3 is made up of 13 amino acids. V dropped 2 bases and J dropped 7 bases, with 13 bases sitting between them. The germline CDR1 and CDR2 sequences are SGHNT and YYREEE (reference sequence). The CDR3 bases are TGTGCCAGCAGCTTACCGGGAGACGGAGAGCAGTACGTC. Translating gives CASSLPGDGEQYV.

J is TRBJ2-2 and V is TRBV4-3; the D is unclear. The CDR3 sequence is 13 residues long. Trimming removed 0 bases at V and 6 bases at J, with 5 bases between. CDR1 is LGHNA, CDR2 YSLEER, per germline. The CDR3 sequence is CASSQEIAGELFF. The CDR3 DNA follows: TGCGCCAGCAGCCAAGAAATAGCCGGGGAGCTGTTTTTT.

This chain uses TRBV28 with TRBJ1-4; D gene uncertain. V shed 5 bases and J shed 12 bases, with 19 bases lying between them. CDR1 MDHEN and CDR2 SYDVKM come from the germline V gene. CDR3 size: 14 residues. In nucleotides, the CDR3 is TGTGCCAGCAGTCCCCGGTACCGCCGACTGGAACTGTTTTTT. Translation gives CASSPRYRRLELFF.

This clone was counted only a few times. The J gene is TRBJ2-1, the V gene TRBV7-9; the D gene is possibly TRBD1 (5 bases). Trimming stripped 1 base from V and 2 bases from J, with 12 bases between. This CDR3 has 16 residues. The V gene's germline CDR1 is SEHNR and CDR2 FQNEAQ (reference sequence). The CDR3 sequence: CASSLEGSGPYNEQFF. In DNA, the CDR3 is TGTGCCAGCAGCTTAGAAGGTTCAGGGCCCTACAATGAGCAGTTCTTC.

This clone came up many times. CDR3 sequence (DNA): TGTGCCACCACGACAGATGCTGGAGGAAACACCATATATTTT. Its translation is CATTTDAGGNTIYF. The chain joins TRBV28 to TRBJ1-3; D may be TRBD1 (5 bases). V was cut by 10 bases and J by 4 bases, with 17 bases left in between. This CDR3 region has 14 residues. The germline CDR1 and CDR2 sequences are MDHEN and SYDVKM. Drawing the rest from reference TRBV28 and TRBJ1-3, the complete variable domain is DVKVTQSSRYLVKRTGEKVFLECVQDMDHENMFWYRQDPGLGLRLIYFSYDVKMKEKGDIPEGYSVSREKKERFSLILESASTNQTSMYLCATTTDAGGNTIYFGEGSWLTVV.

The DNA of the CDR3 is TGTGCCAGTAGGTTGAGAGATGAAGCTTTCTTT. It is translated as CASRLRDEAFF. The V gene is TRBV19, the J gene TRBJ1-1; D ambiguous. The germline V gene encodes CDR1 LNHDA and CDR2 SQIVND (reference sequence). V lost 6 bases to trimming and J lost 7 bases, with 9 bases between them. This CDR3 has 11 amino acids.

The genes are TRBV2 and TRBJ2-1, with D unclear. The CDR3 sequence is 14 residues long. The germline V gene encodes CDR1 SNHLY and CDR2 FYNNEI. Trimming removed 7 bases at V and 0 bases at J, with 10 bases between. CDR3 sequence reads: CASNPTRSYNEQFF. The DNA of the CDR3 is TGTGCCAGCAACCCGACTCGCTCCTACAATGAGCAGTTCTTC.